Included here is one T cell receptor (beta chain) sequence, with context. The specificity of this receptor is unknown. No qualities accompany the bases; no much larger clone lies one base away. The data stem from a study of radiation and T cells in renal cell carcinoma (dated by TCRdb to the early 2020s). Broadly, across the study: Samples came from a clinical trial, in which primary renal cell carcinomas received 15 Gy stereotactic body radiation therapy followed by nephrectomy 4 weeks later. In total, fewer than 55 samples, comprising approximately 25 tumors and approximately 27 peripheral blood samples, were subjected to TCR beta sequencing. Across all 53 samples, 3.8 million or so unique CDR3 nucleotide sequences encoding about 2.7 million unique CDR3 amino acid sequences were identified. Overall study results and their limits: No pretreatment tumor biopsies were available, so the baseline intratumoral presence of clonotypes could not be determined. Changes in the blood repertoire were not tracked past 4 weeks after treatment. In blood, the top tumor clonotypes increased from baseline to 2 weeks after radiation and then shrank by 4 weeks, which suggests a temporary expansion of tumor-resident clones. With a single-armed trial design, the study had no way to address how radiation dose or scheduling affects the TCR repertoire.

Including cysteine and phenylalanine, the CDR3 has 15 amino acids. Only the CDR3 part of the read is kept: 45 bases, read in frame from the first base. V loses 6 bases of germline sequence and J loses 5 bases, and the interval between the two ends is 17 bases. Taken from the germline V gene, the CDR1 and CDR2 loops are MDHEN and SYDVKM. Per the publication, the time point label means: baseline pretreatment blood. The treatment or condition label, read with the paper, signifies: 15 Gy SBRT to primary tumor, nephrectomy 4 weeks later. To follow tumor-enriched clonotypes, peripheral blood was collected serially from radiation-treated patients at baseline and again at 2 weeks and 4 weeks after SBRT. Renal cell carcinoma with clear cell pathology was present in all patients. The QIAamp DNA Blood Mini Kit (Qiagen) was used to prepare genomic DNA for TCR sequencing. The analyses included just those samples that passed every quality control check.

Following the manufacturer's recommendations, the immunoSEQ kit was used to generate TCR beta libraries from genomic DNA. For library preparation, a first multiplex PCR was performed with proprietary primers, followed by a second PCR in which unique barcodes were added, and bead cleanups were performed after each round. Each sample batch included a kit-provided positive control reaction and a negative control reaction. The final libraries were assessed on an Agilent 4200 TapeStation D1000 ScreenTape, pooled by volume, and quantified by qPCR. Sequencing ran on an Illumina NextSeq500 with a MidOutput 150-cycle cartridge, using 156 Read1 and 15 Index1 cycles with kit custom primers. The pooled library was loaded at 0.9 to 1 pM, with an approximately 21% PhiX control spiked in. The paper's processing steps were these. The vendor-processed data were analyzed in R, and a clonotype was defined as all T cells that share the same CDR3 nucleotide sequence. In the clone abundance analyses, frequencies were normalized to the 10,000 most abundant clones in each sample. Before analysis, public T cell clones were removed, and these numbered fewer than six per sample on average. A difference in abundance of at least 32-fold between compartments was used to define tumor-enriched and baseline blood-enriched clonotypes. A beta-binomial differential abundance model was used to identify clonotypes that were expanded or contracted between blood time points. Similarity between tumor and blood repertoires was quantified using the Baroni-Urbani and Buser coefficient, and groups were compared with two-tailed Wilcoxon tests in R. The source is immuneACCESS, and TCRdb retained only in-frame sequences with V and J called. Part of the clones is not carried over; for the studies checked, unresolved V genes explain less than half of this, and the remainder is unexplained. That table gives V, J and clone size, and the DNA gave D and trimming. The table for this sample lists 110,000 to 150,000 clones; around four fifths of them were counted only once. The top ten clonotypes cover approximately 20% of the sample.

The clonotype comes from a woman aged 45-65 years with renal cell carcinoma. The starting material was blood, obtained from a patient whose treatment included radiotherapy and nephrectomy. The chain is made from TRBV28 and TRBJ2-1; the D gene assignment is perhaps TRBD1 or TRBD2, with each matching 5 bases. The CDR3 region has the sequence CASRTGALGNNEQFF. The DNA reads TGTGCCAGCAGGACCGGGGCCTTGGGGAACAATGAGCAGTTCTTC.